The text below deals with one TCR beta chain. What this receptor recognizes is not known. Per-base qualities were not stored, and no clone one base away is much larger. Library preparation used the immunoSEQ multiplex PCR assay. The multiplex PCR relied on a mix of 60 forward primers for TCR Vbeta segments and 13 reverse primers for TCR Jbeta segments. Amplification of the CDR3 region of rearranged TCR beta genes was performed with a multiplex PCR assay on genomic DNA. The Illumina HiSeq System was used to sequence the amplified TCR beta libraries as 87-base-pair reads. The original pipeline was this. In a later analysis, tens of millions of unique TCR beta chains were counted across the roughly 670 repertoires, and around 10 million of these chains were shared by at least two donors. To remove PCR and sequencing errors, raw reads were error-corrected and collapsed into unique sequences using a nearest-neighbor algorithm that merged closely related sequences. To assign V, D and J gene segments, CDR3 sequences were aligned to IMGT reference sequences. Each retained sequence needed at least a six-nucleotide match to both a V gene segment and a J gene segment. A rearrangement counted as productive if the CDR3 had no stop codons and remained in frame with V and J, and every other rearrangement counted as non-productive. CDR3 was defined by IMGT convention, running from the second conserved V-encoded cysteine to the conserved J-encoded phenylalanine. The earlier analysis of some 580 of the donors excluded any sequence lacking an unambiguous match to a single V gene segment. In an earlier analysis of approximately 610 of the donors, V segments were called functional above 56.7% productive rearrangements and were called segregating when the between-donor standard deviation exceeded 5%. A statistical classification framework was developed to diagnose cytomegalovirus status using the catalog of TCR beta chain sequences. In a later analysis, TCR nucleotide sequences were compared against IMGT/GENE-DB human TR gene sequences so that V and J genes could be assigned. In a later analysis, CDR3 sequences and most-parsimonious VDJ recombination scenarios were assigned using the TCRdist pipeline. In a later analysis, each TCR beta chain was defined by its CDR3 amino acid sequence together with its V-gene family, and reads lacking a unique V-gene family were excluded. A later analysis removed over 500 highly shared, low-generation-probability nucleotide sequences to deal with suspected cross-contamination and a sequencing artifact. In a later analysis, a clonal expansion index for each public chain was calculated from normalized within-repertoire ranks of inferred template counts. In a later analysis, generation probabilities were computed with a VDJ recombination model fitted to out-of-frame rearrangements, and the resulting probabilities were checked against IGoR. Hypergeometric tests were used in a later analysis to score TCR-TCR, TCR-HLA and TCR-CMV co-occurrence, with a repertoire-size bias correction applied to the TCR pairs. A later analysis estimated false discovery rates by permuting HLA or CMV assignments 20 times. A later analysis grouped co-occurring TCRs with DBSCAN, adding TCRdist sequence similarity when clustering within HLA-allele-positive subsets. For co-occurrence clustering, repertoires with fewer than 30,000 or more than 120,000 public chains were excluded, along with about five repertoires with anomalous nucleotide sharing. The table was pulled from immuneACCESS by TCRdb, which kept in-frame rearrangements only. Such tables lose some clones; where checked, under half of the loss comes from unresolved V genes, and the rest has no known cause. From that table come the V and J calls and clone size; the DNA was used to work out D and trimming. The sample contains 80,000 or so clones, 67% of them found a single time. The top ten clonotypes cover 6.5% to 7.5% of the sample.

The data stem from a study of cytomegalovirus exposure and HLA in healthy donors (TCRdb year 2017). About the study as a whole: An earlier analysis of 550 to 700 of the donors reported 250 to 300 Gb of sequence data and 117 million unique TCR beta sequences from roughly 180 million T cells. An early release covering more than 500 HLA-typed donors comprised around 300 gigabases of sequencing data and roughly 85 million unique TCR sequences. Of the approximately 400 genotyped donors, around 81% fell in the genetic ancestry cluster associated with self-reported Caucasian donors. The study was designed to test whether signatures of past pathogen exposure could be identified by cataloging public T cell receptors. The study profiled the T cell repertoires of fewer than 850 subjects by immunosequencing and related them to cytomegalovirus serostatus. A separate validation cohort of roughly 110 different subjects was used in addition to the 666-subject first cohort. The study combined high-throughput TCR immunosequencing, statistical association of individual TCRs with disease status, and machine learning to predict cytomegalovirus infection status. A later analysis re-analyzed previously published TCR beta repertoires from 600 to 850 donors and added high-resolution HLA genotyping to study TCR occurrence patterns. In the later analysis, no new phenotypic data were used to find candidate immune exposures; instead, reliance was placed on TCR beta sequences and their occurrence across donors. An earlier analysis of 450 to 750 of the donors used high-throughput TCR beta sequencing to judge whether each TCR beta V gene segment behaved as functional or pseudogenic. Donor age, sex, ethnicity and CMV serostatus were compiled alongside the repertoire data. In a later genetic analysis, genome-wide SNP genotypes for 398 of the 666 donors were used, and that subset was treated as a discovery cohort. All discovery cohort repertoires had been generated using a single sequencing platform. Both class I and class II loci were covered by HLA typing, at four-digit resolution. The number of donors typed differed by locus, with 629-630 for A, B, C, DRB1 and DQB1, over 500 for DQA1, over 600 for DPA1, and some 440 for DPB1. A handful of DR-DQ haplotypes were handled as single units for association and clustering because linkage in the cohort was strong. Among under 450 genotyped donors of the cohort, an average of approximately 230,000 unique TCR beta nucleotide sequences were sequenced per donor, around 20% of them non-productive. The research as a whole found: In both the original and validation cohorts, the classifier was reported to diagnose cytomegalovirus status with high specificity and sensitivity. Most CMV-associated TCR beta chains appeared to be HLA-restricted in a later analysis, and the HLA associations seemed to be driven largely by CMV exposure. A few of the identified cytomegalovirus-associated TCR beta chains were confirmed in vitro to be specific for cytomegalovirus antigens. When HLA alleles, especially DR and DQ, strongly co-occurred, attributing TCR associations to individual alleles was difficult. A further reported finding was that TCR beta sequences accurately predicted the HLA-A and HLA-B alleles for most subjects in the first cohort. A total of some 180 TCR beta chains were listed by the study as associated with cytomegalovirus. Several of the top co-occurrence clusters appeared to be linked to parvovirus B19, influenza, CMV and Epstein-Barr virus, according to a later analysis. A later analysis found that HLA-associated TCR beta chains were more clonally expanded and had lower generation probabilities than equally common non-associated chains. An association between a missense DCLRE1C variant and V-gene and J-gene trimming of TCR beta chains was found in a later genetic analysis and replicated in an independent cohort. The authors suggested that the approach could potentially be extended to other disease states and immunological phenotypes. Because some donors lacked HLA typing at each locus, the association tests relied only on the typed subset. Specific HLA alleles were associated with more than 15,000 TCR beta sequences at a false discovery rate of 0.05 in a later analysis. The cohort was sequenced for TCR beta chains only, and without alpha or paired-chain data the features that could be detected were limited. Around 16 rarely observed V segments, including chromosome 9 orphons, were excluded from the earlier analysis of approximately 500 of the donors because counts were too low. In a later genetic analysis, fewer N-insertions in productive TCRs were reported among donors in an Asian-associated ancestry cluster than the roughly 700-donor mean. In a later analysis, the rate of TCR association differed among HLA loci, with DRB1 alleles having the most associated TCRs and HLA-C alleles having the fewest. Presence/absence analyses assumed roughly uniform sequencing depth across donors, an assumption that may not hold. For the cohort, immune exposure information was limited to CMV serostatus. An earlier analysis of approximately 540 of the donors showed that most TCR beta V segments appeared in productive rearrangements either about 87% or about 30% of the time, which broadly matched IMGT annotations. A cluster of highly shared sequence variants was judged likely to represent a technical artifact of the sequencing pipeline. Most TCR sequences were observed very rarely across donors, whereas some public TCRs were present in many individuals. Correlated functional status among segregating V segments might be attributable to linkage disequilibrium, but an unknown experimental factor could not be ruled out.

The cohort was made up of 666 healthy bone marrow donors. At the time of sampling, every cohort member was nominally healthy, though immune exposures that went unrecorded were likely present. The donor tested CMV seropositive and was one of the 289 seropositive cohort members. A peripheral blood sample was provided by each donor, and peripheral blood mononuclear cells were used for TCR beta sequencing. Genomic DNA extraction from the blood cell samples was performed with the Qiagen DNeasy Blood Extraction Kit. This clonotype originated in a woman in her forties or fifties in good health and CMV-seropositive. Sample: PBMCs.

The DNA sequence is as follows: TGTGCCAGCAGCTTGCTCCTTAGCGCCGGTGGTAGCGGGGAGCTGTTTTTT. It translates as CASSLLLSAGGSGELFF. The rearranged chain carries TRBV13 and TRBJ2-2; a weak D assignment points to TRBD2 (5 bases agree). Measured from the cysteine to the phenylalanine, the CDR3 is 17 residues long. Only the CDR3 DNA stays, 51 bases, in frame from base 1. The germline V gene (reference sequence) provides CDR1 PRHDT and CDR2 FYEKMQ. The trim is 3 bases for V and 7 bases for J, with a gap of 21 bases between the germline ends.